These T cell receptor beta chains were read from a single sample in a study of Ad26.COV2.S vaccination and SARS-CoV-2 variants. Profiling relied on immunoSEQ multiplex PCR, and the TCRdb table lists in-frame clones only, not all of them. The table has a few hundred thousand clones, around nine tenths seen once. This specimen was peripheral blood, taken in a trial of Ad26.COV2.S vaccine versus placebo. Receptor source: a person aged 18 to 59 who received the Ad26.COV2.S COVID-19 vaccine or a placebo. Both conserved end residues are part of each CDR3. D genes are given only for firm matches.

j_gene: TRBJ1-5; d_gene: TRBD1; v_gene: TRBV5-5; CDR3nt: TGTGCCAGCAGCCAAGGGACAGGGGCCAGCAATCAGCCCCAGCATTTT; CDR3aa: CASSQGTGASNQPQHF
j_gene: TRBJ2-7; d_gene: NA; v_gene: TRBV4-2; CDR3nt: TGTGCCAGCAGCCAAGATCTAGGGGGGGGAGCTTACACTTACTTC; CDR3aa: CASSQDLGGGAYTYF
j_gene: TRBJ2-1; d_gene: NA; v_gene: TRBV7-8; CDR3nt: TGTGCCAGCAGCTTAAGGAATGAGCAGTTCTTC; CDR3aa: CASSLRNEQFF
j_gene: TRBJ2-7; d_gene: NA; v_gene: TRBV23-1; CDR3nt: TGCGCCAGCACGGAGCCCCAACTCGAGCAGTACTTC; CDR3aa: CASTEPQLEQYF
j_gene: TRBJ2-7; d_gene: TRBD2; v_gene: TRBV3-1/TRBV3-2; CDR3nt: TGTGCCAGCAGAACGGGACTAGCGGGGGGCGAGCAGTACTTC; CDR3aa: CASRTGLAGGEQYF
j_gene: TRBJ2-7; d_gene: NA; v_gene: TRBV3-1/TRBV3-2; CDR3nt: TGTGCCAGCAGCCAACGTTCTGGGTTCTACGAGCAGTACTTC; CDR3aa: CASSQRSGFYEQYF
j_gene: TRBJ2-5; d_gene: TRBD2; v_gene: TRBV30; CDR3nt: TGTGCCTGGAGTACGGGGGGGGGACACCGCCGGGAGACCCAGTACTTC; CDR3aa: CAWSTGGGHRRETQYF
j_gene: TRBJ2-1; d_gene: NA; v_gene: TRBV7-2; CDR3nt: TGTGCCAGCAGCCCTAACTGGCGGCTTAGGGATGAGCAGTTCTTC; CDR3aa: CASSPNWRLRDEQFF
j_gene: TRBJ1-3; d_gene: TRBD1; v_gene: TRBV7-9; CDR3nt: TGTGCCAGCAGCTTAGTCACAGGGGGCGTGCGAAACACCATATATTTT; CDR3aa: CASSLVTGGVRNTIYF
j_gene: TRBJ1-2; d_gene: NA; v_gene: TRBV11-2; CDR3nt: TGTGCCAGCAGCTCGCCACAGGGCGGTGGCTACACCTTC; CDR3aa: CASSSPQGGGYTF
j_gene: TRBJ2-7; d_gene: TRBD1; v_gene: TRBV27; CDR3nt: TGTGCCAGCAGTTTATCGTTCTCCGGGACAGCCTACGAGCAGTACTTC; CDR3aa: CASSLSFSGTAYEQYF
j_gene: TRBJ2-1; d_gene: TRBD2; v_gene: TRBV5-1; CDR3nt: TGCGCCAGCAGCCCTGGAACGGGACTAGGTTATGAGCAGTTCTTC; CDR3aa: CASSPGTGLGYEQFF
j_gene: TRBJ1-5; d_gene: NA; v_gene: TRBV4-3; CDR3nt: TGCGCCAGCAGCCTGCAGATCGACCCGGATCAGCCCCAGCATTTT; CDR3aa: CASSLQIDPDQPQHF